These 17 T cell receptor beta chains came from one sample sequenced in a study of T cells in localized non-small cell lung cancer (dated by TCRdb to 2020 to 2022). The library relied on the immunoSEQ multiplex PCR assay. As stored in TCRdb, this immuneACCESS dataset retains in-frame rearrangements with V and J assigned. A fraction of the clones does not appear; measured against another copy, unresolved V genes explain less than half of the discrepancy, and the remainder lacks a known reason. Across this sample there are roughly 20,000 clones, with approximately 84% seen only once. 2% to 3% of the sample is in the top ten clones. The material was peripheral blood, obtained before any cancer treatment. All receptors come from a man aged 35-69 years with stage I lung adenocarcinoma.

The chain couples TRBV5-5 to TRBJ1-5; D is unclear. The CDR3 consists of 15 residues. V was clipped by 0 bases and J by 3 bases, with 10 bases between them. Germline assignment: CDR1 SGHKS and CDR2 YYEKEE (reference sequence). For the CDR3, the DNA is TGTGCCAGCAGCTTGGATTTAGGGAACAATCAGCCCCAGCATTTT. This sequence encodes CASSLDLGNNQPQHF.

This clone was seen more than once but under ten times. The CDR3 DNA reads as TGTGCCAGCAGCTTGGTTGCAGCGGGGAGGAATGAGCAGTTCTTC. The encoded protein is CASSLVAAGRNEQFF. This rearrangement joins TRBV5-6 to TRBJ2-1; 7 bases map to TRBD2. CDR3 size: 15 residues. The germline V gene has CDR1 SGHDT and CDR2 YYEEEE. Trimming removed 0 bases from V and 7 bases from J; junction bases left unmatched: 7.

The chain is built from TRBV11-2 and TRBJ2-7, with 8 bases matching TRBD2. V trimming: 5 bases; J trimming: 3 bases; junction bases outside the gene matches: 9. The germline CDR1 and CDR2 sequences are SGHAT and FQNNGV. This CDR3 spans 15 amino acids. The CDR3 sequence is CASSPVRGGRYEQYF. The DNA for the CDR3 is TGTGCCAGCAGCCCGGTCCGGGGGGGGCGCTACGAGCAGTACTTC. Based on the CDR3 plus reference TRBV11-2 and TRBJ2-7, the full variable domain is EAGVAQSPRYKIIEKRQSVAFWCNPISGHATLYWYQQILGQGPKLLIQFQNNGVVDDSQLPKDRFSAERLKGVDSTLKIQPAKLEDSAVYLCASSPVRGGRYEQYFGPGTRLTVT.

This clone was picked up one time. This chain uses TRBV2 with TRBJ2-5, with 11 bases matching TRBD2. Matching the DNA end better, TRBJ2-7 makes the J call doubtful. Germline V gene lookup returns CDR1 SNHLY and CDR2 FYNNEI. This CDR3 spans 16 amino acids. CDR3 DNA: TGTGCCAGCAGTGAAGTTGTCGGGACTAGCGGCTACGAGCAGTACTTC. Protein sequence: CASSEVVGTSGYEQYF.

This clone was seen once. The genes are TRBV7-9 and TRBJ2-7; tentatively, D is TRBD1 (6 bases). V dropped 9 bases and J dropped 3 bases, with 12 bases sitting between them. CDR3 length: 12 amino acids. CDR1 and CDR2 (germline): SEHNR, FQNEAQ (reference sequence). DNA of the CDR3: TGTGCCAGTACGGACAGCTACTACGAGCAGTACTTC. Amino acids: CASTDSYYEQYF.

This clone appeared once. The gene calls are TRBV9 and TRBJ1-3; D may be TRBD1 (6 bases). V shed 4 bases and J shed 2 bases, with 19 bases lying between them. The length of the CDR3 is 17 residues. Looked up from germline, CDR1 is SGDLS and CDR2 is YYNGEE. CDR3 residues: CASSRETGLLTGNTIYF. CDR3 nucleotide sequence: TGTGCCAGCAGCAGGGAGACAGGCCTGCTAACTGGAAACACCATATATTTT.

A single count supports this clone. The CDR3 region has the DNA TGCGCCAGCAGCTCATTACAGGGAAGCACCGGGGAGCTGTTTTTT. Encoded protein: CASSSLQGSTGELFF. The V gene is TRBV5-1, the J gene TRBJ2-2; tentatively, D is TRBD1 (6 bases). V lost 3 bases and J 4 bases, leaving 13 bases between the germline ends. The CDR3 consists of 15 residues. CDR1 and CDR2 from the germline V gene are SGHRS and YFSETQ.

The rearrangement uses TRBV10-3 and TRBJ1-1; D not resolved. The CDR3 spans 13 residues. Deletions cut 6 bases from V and 5 bases from J, with 13 bases between. Germline-derived CDR1 and CDR2 are ENHRY and SYGVKD. The CDR3 DNA reads as TGTGCCATCAGGTCAGGAGTGGAAACTGAAGCTTTCTTT. Translated: CAIRSGVETEAFF.

DNA of the CDR3: TGCGCCAGCAGCGCACAGATTTCGGGGGAGGAGAGTGGGGAGACCCAGTACTTC. Its translation is CASSAQISGEESGETQYF. This rearrangement joins TRBV4-3 to TRBJ2-5, with D perhaps TRBD2 (6 bases). The CDR3 spans 18 residues. Germline V lookup: CDR1 LGHNA, CDR2 YSLEER. V lost 5 bases and J 5 bases, leaving 27 bases between the germline ends.

For the CDR3, the DNA is TGTGCCAGCAGATTAGCGGGGCTCCTAGAGGAGACCCAGTACTTC. Amino acid sequence: CASRLAGLLEETQYF. The V call is TRBV5-5, the J call TRBJ2-5, with 8 bases matching TRBD2. Germline V CDR1 and CDR2: SGHKS, YYEKEE (reference sequence). The CDR3 runs 15 residues. Germline trimming cut 5 bases from V and 5 bases from J; bases unmatched to any gene: 11.

The chain links TRBV5-6 to TRBJ2-1; 9 nucleotides line up with TRBD2. V gave up 1 base and J gave up 9 bases; unmatched junction bases: 11. Germline V lookup: CDR1 SGHDT, CDR2 YYEEEE. The CDR3 runs to 16 residues. For the CDR3, the DNA is TGTGCCAGCAGCTTGTTGGGCGGGGGGGCCGACGGTGAGCAGTTCTTC. Protein product: CASSLLGGGADGEQFF.

This clone was seen a handful of times. V gene TRBV25-1 combines with J gene TRBJ2-7, with D perhaps TRBD1 or TRBD2 (5 bases each). The germline V gene has CDR1 MGHDK and CDR2 SYGVNS. Trimming removed 1 base from V and 6 bases from J, with 10 bases in between. CDR3 size: 13 residues. The DNA of the CDR3 is TGTGCCAGCAGTGAATTAGGGGACCCCGAGCAGTACTTC. Amino acids: CASSELGDPEQYF.

The chain joins TRBV10-3 to TRBJ2-7; D is unresolved. The V and J ends lost 2 bases and 1 base respectively, with 12 bases between them. This CDR3 is built from 15 residues. The germline gives CDR1 ENHRY, CDR2 SYGVKD. The chain's CDR3 is CAISEKLLRSYEQYF. CDR3 sequence (DNA): TGTGCCATCAGTGAGAAACTTCTCCGATCCTACGAGCAGTACTTC.

This clone was seen more than once but under ten times. V gene TRBV5-8 combines with J gene TRBJ2-1, with D maybe TRBD1 (7 bases). The CDR3 is made up of 15 amino acids. Trimming took 1 base from V and 7 from J, leaving 15 bases between them. Germline CDR1 SGHTS, CDR2 YDEGEE. This chain's CDR3 is CASSLKGGGKNEQFF. The CDR3 nucleotides are TGTGCCAGCAGCTTGAAAGGGGGCGGGAAGAATGAGCAGTTCTTC. Drawing the rest from reference TRBV5-8 and TRBJ2-1, the complete variable domain is EAGVTQSPTHLIKTRGQQATLRCSPISGHTSVYWYQQALGLGLQFLLWYDEGEERNRGNFPPRFSGRQFPNYSSELNVNALELEDSALYLCASSLKGGGKNEQFFGPGTRLTVL.

The chain is built from TRBV28 and TRBJ1-1; D is possibly TRBD1 (5 bases). CDR1 is MDHEN and CDR2 is SYDVKM in the germline V gene. The CDR3 consists of 14 residues. Trimming took off 4 bases at V and 5 bases at J, with 14 bases between the two ends. CDR3 sequence (DNA): TGTGCCAGCAGTTCCCACGGGGGGAGGACTGAAGCTTTCTTT. The encoded protein is CASSSHGGRTEAFF.

The gene calls are TRBV2 and TRBJ2-7; 8 positions agree with TRBD1. V shed 4 bases, J shed 1 base, and the junction held 6 bases outside the gene matches. Germline CDR1 is SNHLY and CDR2 is FYNNEI. The CDR3 totals 15 residues. In DNA, the CDR3 is TGTGCCAGCAGTGCCGACAGGGGAACGTCCTACGAGCAGTACTTC. The encoded protein is CASSADRGTSYEQYF.

The chain recombines TRBV6-5 with TRBJ2-1; 7 bases fit TRBD1. This CDR3 region has 11 residues. V lost 6 bases to trimming and J lost 9 bases; unmatched junction nucleotides: 2. CDR1 and CDR2 from the germline V gene are MNHEY and SVGAGI. CDR3 residues: CASSRQGEQFF. The CDR3 DNA is TGTGCCAGCAGCCGACAGGGTGAGCAGTTCTTC.